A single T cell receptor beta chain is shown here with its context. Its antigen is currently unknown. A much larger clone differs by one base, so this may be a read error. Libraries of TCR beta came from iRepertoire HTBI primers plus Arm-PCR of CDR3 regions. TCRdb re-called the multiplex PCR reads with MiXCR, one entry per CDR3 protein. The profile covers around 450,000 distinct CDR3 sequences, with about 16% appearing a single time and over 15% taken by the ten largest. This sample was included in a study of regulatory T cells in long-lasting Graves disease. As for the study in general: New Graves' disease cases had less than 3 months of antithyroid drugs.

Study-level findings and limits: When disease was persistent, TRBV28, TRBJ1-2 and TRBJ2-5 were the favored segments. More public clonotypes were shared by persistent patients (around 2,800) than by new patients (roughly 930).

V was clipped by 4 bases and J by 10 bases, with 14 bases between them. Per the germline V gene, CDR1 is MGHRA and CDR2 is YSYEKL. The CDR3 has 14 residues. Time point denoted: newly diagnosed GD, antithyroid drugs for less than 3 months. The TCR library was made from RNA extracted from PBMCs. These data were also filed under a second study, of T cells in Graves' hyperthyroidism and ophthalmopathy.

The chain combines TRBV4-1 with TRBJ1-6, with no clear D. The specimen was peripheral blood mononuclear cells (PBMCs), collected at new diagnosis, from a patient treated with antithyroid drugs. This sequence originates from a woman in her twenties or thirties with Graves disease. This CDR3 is CASSPRVIYSPLHF. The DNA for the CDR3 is TGCGCCAGCAGCCCTCGAGTGATATACTCACCCCTCCACTTT.